This T cell receptor beta chain emerged from a study of cytotoxic CD8 clonotypes in ibrutinib-treated CLL. V was cut by 5 bases and J by 0 bases, with 11 bases left in between. CDR3 size: 14 residues. Germline lookup yields CDR1 SNHLY and CDR2 FYNNEI. Study conclusions and caveats: Baseline clonality, above age-matched healthy donor levels, tracked circulating CD8+ T-cell counts. Clonality was higher at ibrutinib response and returned toward baseline at progression.

Researchers set a sequencing depth target of 1 in 200,000 to 1 in 1 million T cells. Sequencing was performed with immunoSEQ multiplex PCR; in TCRdb, only in-frame clones are kept and a portion is missing. The sample yields about 72,000 clones, approximately 71% seen once. A word on this clone: Its antigen is not identified.

The sequence derives from a human donor with chronic lymphocytic leukemia. Sequenced material: PBMCs, taken after 12 months of ibrutinib treatment. This sequence joins TRBV2 and TRBJ2-7; D might be TRBD1 or TRBD2, each matching 5 bases. CDR3 protein: CASSRQGDSYEQYF. The CDR3 bases are TGTGCCAGCAGTCGGCAGGGAGACTCCTACGAGCAGTACTTC. Looking up the rest from reference TRBV2 and TRBJ2-7 gives the full variable domain: EPEVTQTPSHQVTQMGQEVILRCVPISNHLYFYWYRQILGQKVEFLVSFYNNEISEKSEIFDDQFSVERPDGSNFTLKIRSTKLEDSAMYFCASSRQGDSYEQYFGPGTRLTVT.